This T cell receptor beta chain is from a study of pediatric ulcerative colitis. Note on this clone: Its antigen is undetermined.

The V gene's germline CDR1 is MNHEY and CDR2 SVGAGI. The CDR3 contains 13 residues. V lost 5 bases and J lost 0, with 8 bases in between. Study-level points and caveats: Repertoires came from total lymphocyte DNA, so rare subsets like regulatory T cells may be missed. All ulcerative colitis patients, but no controls, carried a couple of rectal clonotypes. In rectum, acute severe colitis had expanded clones and less diversity.

Repertoires were generated with immunoSEQ multiplex PCR, while TCRdb's copy carries only in-frame clones and drops some. The sample holds 54,000 or so clones, 87% seen once. The sequence derives from a boy younger than 18 who was a control in a study of pediatric ulcerative colitis. V is TRBV6-5 and J is TRBJ2-7; D is ambiguous. The sample consisted of blood. The CDR3 region has the DNA TGTGCCAGCAGTGGACGGAGCTCCTACGAGCAGTACTTC. It translates to CASSGRSSYEQYF.